Here is one TCR beta chain with its context. Its matching antigen is unknown. From 5'RACE with constant-segment primers came TCR alpha and TCR beta cDNA libraries that carried sample barcodes and UMIs. TCRdb processed the 5' RACE reads anew with MiXCR; each CDR3 protein has one entry. The sample lists 210,000 or so distinct CDR3 sequences; roughly a tenth were seen once. V lost 2 bases to trimming and J lost 6 bases, with 13 bases between them. Germline CDR1 reads SGHRS; CDR2 reads YFSETQ. The CDR3 loop spans 14 amino acids. This specimen belongs to a study of T-cell memory formation after mild COVID-19. Regarding the study as a whole: From day 15 to 85, contracting clones were balanced between CD4 and CD8, whereas later expanders leaned toward CD4+. CD4+ contracting clones lay mainly in CM and EM, CD8+ ones in EMRA. Memory sampled before infection contained some responding clones, suggesting cross-reactive memory joined.

The rearrangement uses TRBV5-1 and TRBJ2-3; the D gene is possibly TRBD2 (6 bases). This TCR was recovered from a man aged 18-30 years who had mild COVID-19 (a few samples of this study predate the infection). Cell type and time point are not known. The sample taken for sequencing was PBMCs or a T cell subset sorted from them (not recorded which). CDR3 in amino acids: CASSFSGDSDTQYF. For the CDR3, the DNA is TGCGCCAGCAGCTTTTCGGGGGATTCGGATACGCAGTATTTT.